This record covers a single T cell receptor (beta chain). Its antigen is not known. This entry is derived from a study of cytomegalovirus exposure and HLA in healthy donors. Germline CDR1 reads SGDLS; CDR2 reads YYNGEE. The CDR3 is 15 residues long. Trimming pared 4 bases from V and 2 bases from J, leaving 14 bases between. Vbeta (60) and Jbeta (13) primers were used in the PCR. TCRdb's table, derived via immunoSEQ multiplex PCR, lists solely in-frame clones and lacks some. Of 70,000 to 100,000 clones listed, around 84% are singletons. Regarding the study as a whole: Most TCRs appeared rarely, but some public TCRs recurred in many donors. As a later analysis showed, a missense DCLRE1C variant was linked to trimming of TCR beta V- and J-genes. Investigators reported 164 TCR beta chains as tied to cytomegalovirus. In vitro experiments confirmed that three CMV-associated chains were specific for CMV antigens.

The sequencing input was PBMCs. The J gene is TRBJ2-3, the V gene TRBV9, with D possibly matching TRBD2 (6 bases). This receptor was obtained from a man between 18 and 29 years old in good health and CMV-seronegative. CDR3 in amino acids: CASSPPRTTTDTQYF. The CDR3 coding sequence is TGTGCCAGCAGCCCCCCACGGACTACCACAGATACGCAGTATTTT.